A selection of T cell receptor beta chains follows, all from one sample in a study of blood T cell repertoires in COVID-19. Method: immunoSEQ multiplex PCR; TCRdb's copy keeps in-frame clones and lacks some. The sample has 350,000 to 400,000 clones, just under 90% seen once. The specimen was PBMCs or T cells enriched from blood (not recorded which). These receptors came from a woman between 25 and 40 years old who had recovered from COVID-19. The CDR3 runs from the conserved cysteine through the conserved F or W. D genes are given only for firm matches. Clone size is shown for a subset of rows, as once, few, many or a class of expanded clone.

NA,TRBV4-3,19,TRBJ1-2,NA,TGCGCCAGCAGCCAAGATGTTTTAGTTCGGGGTGAAGGGTCCTATGGCTACACCTTC,CASSQDVLVRGEGSYGYTF
NA,TRBV5-8,14,TRBJ1-5,NA,TGTGCCAGCAGCCTAGTAGACCACAATCAGCCCCAGCATTTT,CASSLVDHNQPQHF
TRBD1,TRBV6-5,14,TRBJ2-1,NA,TGTGCCATAGTGACAGGGCACCCCTACAATGAGCAGTTCTTC,CAIVTGHPYNEQFF
NA,TRBV7-9,17,TRBJ2-7,NA,TGTGCCAGCAGCTTCCGATCACAACTAACAGGCCCCTACGAGCAGTACTTC,CASSFRSQLTGPYEQYF
NA,TRBV7-2,15,TRBJ2-7,NA,TGTGCCAGCAGCTTAGAACTAGCCCCATCCTACGAGCAGTACTTC,CASSLELAPSYEQYF
TRBD1,TRBV12-5,18,TRBJ1-5,NA,TGTGCTAGTGGTTTGGTACTCACAGGGGTCGGGGACCGTCAGCCCCAGCATTTT,CASGLVLTGVGDRQPQHF
NA,TRBV30,15,TRBJ1-5,NA,TGTGCCTGGACCCGGATCGGGAGCAGCAATCAGCCCCAGCATTTT,CAWTRIGSSNQPQHF
TRBD1,TRBV9,17,TRBJ1-3,NA,TGTGCCAGCAGCGATAAGCCTAGGGACAGCTCTGGAAACACCATATATTTT,CASSDKPRDSSGNTIYF
TRBD1,TRBV28,18,TRBJ1-4,NA,TGTGCCAGCAGTTTATGGCCGGGACAGGGGCCGGCTAATGAAAAACTGTTTTTT,CASSLWPGQGPANEKLFF
NA,TRBV20-1,13,TRBJ2-5,NA,TGCAGTGCTAGTGTGGGGGCAGGGGAGACCCAGTACTTC,CSASVGAGETQYF
NA,TRBV5-6,14,TRBJ2-7,NA,TGTGCCAGCACGCTGTGGAGCCGTCTTCGAGAGCAGTACTTC,CASTLWSRLREQYF
NA,TRBV4-3,15,TRBJ2-7,NA,TGCGCCAGCAGCCAAGGGCCCTCGCAGGGCTACGAGCAGTACTTC,CASSQGPSQGYEQYF
NA,TRBV28,16,TRBJ2-1,NA,TGTGCCAGCAGTTTATTGTCAGGGGGGACGTCGGGTGAGCAGTTCTTC,CASSLLSGGTSGEQFF
TRBD1,TRBV4-1,13,TRBJ1-1,NA,TGCGCCACCGGGACAGGGGTGAACACTGAAGCTTTCTTT,CATGTGVNTEAFF
NA,TRBV5-5,15,TRBJ2-2,NA,TGTGCCAGCAGCTTGGGGCCAGATACAACCGGGGAGCTGTTTTTT,CASSLGPDTTGELFF
NA,TRBV19,15,TRBJ1-1,NA,TGTGCCAGTAGTAATAATCTAGATCGTAACACTGAAGCTTTCTTT,CASSNNLDRNTEAFF
TRBD2,TRBV11-2,15,TRBJ2-5,NA,TGTGCCAGCAGCTTGGCGGGAGGGGGGCAAGAGACCCAGTACTTC,CASSLAGGGQETQYF
NA,TRBV3-1/TRBV3-2,13,TRBJ1-5,NA,TGTGCCAGCAGCCAACAGGGCGCTCAGCCCCAGCATTTT,CASSQQGAQPQHF
NA,TRBV7-2,12,TRBJ1-2,NA,TGTGCCAGCAGCGAACACAGGATCCCTCGCACCTTC,CASSEHRIPRTF
NA,TRBV6-6,13,TRBJ1-2,NA,TGTGCCAGCAGTGCCCCCGGGGGGCGTGGCTACACCTTC,CASSAPGGRGYTF
TRBD1,TRBV6-2/TRBV6-3,15,TRBJ2-7,NA,TGTGCCAGCAGTAGATGGGGGACAGGGGGCGACGAGCAGTACTTC,CASSRWGTGGDEQYF
NA,TRBV3-1/TRBV3-2,17,TRBJ1-5,NA,TGTGCCAGCAGCCAAGACAAGACCGGGACACTCAATCAGCCCCAGCATTTT,CASSQDKTGTLNQPQHF
TRBD1,TRBV4-1,17,TRBJ1-2,NA,TGCGCCAGCAGCCAAGATTTAACCCCAGGGGGTAACTATGGCTACACCTTC,CASSQDLTPGGNYGYTF
TRBD1,TRBV4-1,15,TRBJ2-7,NA,TGCGCCAGCAGCCAATCACCGGGACAGACTTACGAGCAGTACTTC,CASSQSPGQTYEQYF
NA,TRBV12-3/TRBV12-4,12,TRBJ1-6,once,TGTGCCAGCAGCCGGAGTATTCCACCCCTCCACTTT,CASSRSIPPLHF
NA,TRBV2,12,TRBJ1-2,NA,TGTGCCAGTGCGGACAGCAACTATGGCTACACCTTC,CASADSNYGYTF
NA,TRBV27,11,TRBJ2-7,NA,TGTGCCAGCGGAGACCACTACGAGCAGTACTTC,CASGDHYEQYF
TRBD1,TRBV7-8,18,TRBJ1-3,NA,TGTGCCAGCAGCTTAGGCAGGAGGGGGCCCCTCTCTGGAAACACCATATATTTT,CASSLGRRGPLSGNTIYF
NA,TRBV19,15,TRBJ1-3,once,TGTGCCAGTAGTCTTACAGGGAGATCTGGAAACACCATATATTTT,CASSLTGRSGNTIYF
NA,TRBV27,16,TRBJ2-5,NA,TGTGCCAGCAGAGGCCGGGACACACAGTACCAAGAGACCCAGTACTTC,CASRGRDTQYQETQYF
TRBD1,TRBV7-9,15,TRBJ1-1,NA,TGTGCCAGCAGCTCAGACAGGGGGCTGGGCACTGAAGCTTTCTTT,CASSSDRGLGTEAFF
TRBD1,TRBV7-2,15,TRBJ1-5,NA,TGTGCCAGCAGCTTAGTCGGACAGGGCAATCAGCCCCAGCATTTT,CASSLVGQGNQPQHF
TRBD1,TRBV27,15,TRBJ1-1,once,TGTGCCAGCAGGAAGACAGGGGCCGGGGAAACTGAAGCTTTCTTT,CASRKTGAGETEAFF
NA,TRBV5-1,14,TRBJ2-7,once,TGCGCCAGCAGCGTTTCACAGGGTCGAGGCGAGCAGTACTTC,CASSVSQGRGEQYF
NA,TRBV24-1,17,TRBJ2-1,NA,TGTGCCACCAGTGATTTGGGCCGCGGGATTGGGTACAATGAGCAGTTCTTC,CATSDLGRGIGYNEQFF
TRBD1,TRBV27,14,TRBJ1-6,NA,TGTGCCAGCAGGGACAGGGTCTATAATTCACCCCTCCACTTT,CASRDRVYNSPLHF
TRBD2,TRBV27,12,TRBJ2-7,once,TGTGCCAGCAGGGGGGGGTACTACGAGCAGTACTTC,CASRGGYYEQYF
TRBD1,TRBV24-1,15,TRBJ2-7,NA,TGTGCCACCAGTGATTCGGGACAGGGGGGCTACGAGCAGTACTTC,CATSDSGQGGYEQYF
NA,TRBV7-2,15,TRBJ1-4,NA,TGTGCCAGCAGCTTAGATCAGGGAACTAATGAAAAACTGTTTTTT,CASSLDQGTNEKLFF
NA,TRBV6-5,12,TRBJ1-2,NA,TGTGCCAGCAGTCGCAACAGTTTTGGCTACACCTTC,CASSRNSFGYTF
NA,TRBV5-4,13,TRBJ2-2,NA,TGTGCCAGCAGCCCAGGACAGCCCGGGGAGCTGTTTTTT,CASSPGQPGELFF
TRBD1,TRBV9,16,TRBJ1-1,NA,TGTGCCAGCAGCGTAGGGGCGGGACAGGCGAACACTGAAGCTTTCTTT,CASSVGAGQANTEAFF
TRBD1,TRBV7-9,13,TRBJ1-1,NA,TGTGCCAGCAGCTTGGGACAGGGGACCAAAGCTTTCTTT,CASSLGQGTKAFF
NA,TRBV5-8,15,TRBJ2-7,NA,TGTGCCAGCAGCTTGGCAGGGTCAAGGGTGTACGAGCAGTACTTC,CASSLAGSRVYEQYF
TRBD1,TRBV15,17,TRBJ2-1,NA,TGTGCCACCAGCAGAGATGTGGGGGGACAGGGATACAATGAGCAGTTCTTC,CATSRDVGGQGYNEQFF
TRBD1,TRBV7-2,14,TRBJ1-5,few,TGTGCCAGCAGCGCAGACAAGGCCAGGGGGACCCAGCATTTT,CASSADKARGTQHF
TRBD1,TRBV11-1,16,TRBJ1-1,NA,TGTGCCAGCAGCCCCAAAAACAGGGGTTCACACACTGAAGCTTTCTTT,CASSPKNRGSHTEAFF
NA,TRBV5-1,13,TRBJ1-1,many,TGCGCCAGCAGCTTAAATCAGAAAACTGAAGCTTTCTTT,CASSLNQKTEAFF
TRBD1,TRBV5-1,15,TRBJ2-1,NA,TGCGCCAGCAGCTTGTTACAGGGGGCAATGAATGAGCAGTTCTTC,CASSLLQGAMNEQFF
TRBD1,TRBV6-5,15,TRBJ2-5,NA,TGTGCCAGCAGTTATTTAGGGACAGGGAAAGAGACCCAGTACTTC,CASSYLGTGKETQYF
NA,TRBV19,15,TRBJ1-2,NA,TGTGCCAGTAGTAGCGGGACGGGCCTTAGCTATGGCTACACCTTC,CASSSGTGLSYGYTF
TRBD1,TRBV27,14,TRBJ2-7,once,TGTGCCAGCGGTCCAGGGGGAAGGATGTTAGAGCAGTACTTC,CASGPGGRMLEQYF